This entry features one T cell receptor (beta chain) sequence. The data were obtained in a study of T cell changes during pregnancy in multiple sclerosis. The CDR3 is 17 residues long. Per germline, CDR1 MNHNS and CDR2 SASEGT. The ends lost 1 base at V and 8 bases at J; junction bases unmatched: 11. Clones were read by immunoSEQ multiplex PCR, and TCRdb kept only the in-frame ones, dropping some. The repertoire holds about 65,000 clones, with around 94% as singletons. This TCR derives from a female donor in good health, enrolled as a control in a pregnancy study. The specimen was CD8+ T cells from peripheral blood mononuclear cells, collected in the third trimester of pregnancy. This chain joins TRBV6-1 and TRBJ1-6, with 7 nucleotides matching TRBD1. The CDR3 sequence: CASSEDGDRYPYSPLHF. The CDR3 DNA is TGTGCCAGCAGTGAAGATGGGGACAGATACCCATATTCACCCCTCCACTTT.